The clone carrying this TCR beta chain has a count of ten or more. Antigen specificity is unknown. The study ran its PCR with 60 Vbeta and 13 Jbeta primers. Sequencing used immunoSEQ multiplex PCR; TCRdb keeps in-frame clones, though not all of them. Of roughly 120,000 clones detected, 60% to 80% appear once; the ten largest clones hold about 8.3%. The record originates from a study of cytomegalovirus exposure and HLA in healthy donors. Findings and limits, study-wide: Most CMV-associated TCR beta chains appeared HLA-restricted in a later analysis. Sequencing depth across donors, presence/absence analyses assumed, was roughly uniform.

There are 14 residues in the CDR3. V dropped 3 bases and J dropped 0 bases, with 10 bases sitting between them. From germline, CDR1 is SGHDT and CDR2 YYEEEE. This clonotype was sampled from a man between 18 and 35 years old in good health and CMV-seropositive. The specimen was PBMCs. The rearrangement uses TRBV5-6 and TRBJ2-7, with a tentative D call TRBD1 (6 bases). The CDR3 DNA reads as TGTGCCAGCAGCTCCGGGACACTCTCCTACGAGCAGTACTTC. This encodes CASSSGTLSYEQYF.